One and the same sample provided the 18 T cell receptor beta chains below, sequenced in a study of cytotoxic CD8 clonotypes in ibrutinib-treated CLL. The protocol was immunoSEQ multiplex PCR, while the TCRdb copy is restricted to in-frame clones and leaves out a portion. Here the sample spans just over 200,000 clones, about three quarters being singletons. The sequencing here drew on PBMCs, taken after 12 months of ibrutinib treatment. The receptors originated from a human donor with chronic lymphocytic leukemia.

This chain links TRBV7-8 with TRBJ2-7, with D tentatively TRBD1 (6 bases). The V end lost 1 base, the J end lost 3 bases, and 10 bases lay between the germline ends. Germline CDR1 is SGHVS and CDR2 is FQNEAQ. The CDR3 has 14 residues. The chain's CDR3 is CASSLGGQIYEQYF. The CDR3 DNA sequence: TGTGCCAGCAGCTTAGGGGGGCAAATCTACGAGCAGTACTTC. Drawing the rest from reference TRBV7-8 and TRBJ2-7, the complete variable domain is GAGVSQSPRYKVAKRGQDVALRCDPISGHVSLFWYQQALGQGPEFLTYFQNEAQLDKSGLPSDRFFAERPEGSVSTLKIQRTQQEDSAVYLCASSLGGQIYEQYFGPGTRLTVT.

This clone appeared once. The chain carries TRBV7-9 and TRBJ2-2; 7 nucleotides match TRBD1. Germline assignment: CDR1 SEHNR and CDR2 FQNEAQ (reference sequence). CDR3 length equals 11 residues. The V gene end was trimmed by 10 bases and the J gene end by 7 bases; junction bases not matched to a gene: 3. DNA of the CDR3: TGTGCCACGACAGGGATCGGGGAGCTGTTTTTT. Translation: CATTGIGELFF.

Written as DNA, the CDR3 is TGTGCCAGCTCACCATATACAGGGGAAGCTTTCTTT. Translation: CASSPYTGEAFF. The chain couples TRBV18 to TRBJ1-1; D may be TRBD1 (6 bases). Germline loops: CDR1 KGHSH, CDR2 LQKENI. CDR3 length: 12 residues. V lost 2 bases and J lost 8, with 9 bases in between.

This clone has only a few counts. The chain is built from TRBV7-2 and TRBJ1-1; possible D gene TRBD1, 5 bases. The V end was cut by 6 bases, the J end by 1 base, with 9 bases between. The CDR3 spans 13 residues. Germline assignment: CDR1 SGHTA and CDR2 FQGNSA. This CDR3 is CASRGASNTEAFF. Written as DNA, the CDR3 is TGTGCCAGCAGAGGGGCTTCGAACACTGAAGCTTTCTTT.

The DNA of the CDR3 is TGTGCCAGCAGCTTAGGAGTAGAGTTCCGTGGCTACACCTTC. This sequence encodes CASSLGVEFRGYTF. V usage is TRBV5-6 and J usage is TRBJ1-2; no definite D call. The CDR3 totals 14 residues. V lost 2 bases, J lost 7 bases, and 15 bases lay in between. The germline V gene has CDR1 SGHDT and CDR2 YYEEEE. Supplemented by reference TRBV5-6 and TRBJ1-2, the full variable domain reads DAGVTQSPTHLIKTRGQQVTLRCSPKSGHDTVSWYQQALGQGPQFIFQYYEEEERQRGNFPDRFSGHQFPNYSSELNVNALLLGDSALYLCASSLGVEFRGYTFGSGTRLTVV.

This clone was counted many times. The chain employs TRBV4-1 and TRBJ2-6, with 14 bases aligning to TRBD2. The germline V gene has CDR1 MGHRA and CDR2 YSYEKL. After removal of 4 bases from V and 2 bases from J, the junction contained 7 bases not matched to a gene. The CDR3 runs to 19 residues. The CDR3 DNA sequence: TGCGCCAGCAGCCCAGGGACTAGCGGGAGCTTAACTGGGGCCAACGTCCTGACTTTC. It is translated as CASSPGTSGSLTGANVLTF.

In this sample, this clone turned up many times. Other DNA sequences in the same sample also yield this CDR3. The J gene is TRBJ2-7, the V gene TRBV5-8; 7 bases line up with TRBD2. The germline V gene has CDR1 SGHTS and CDR2 YDEGEE. V shed 4 bases, J shed 1 base, and the junction held 2 bases outside the gene matches. This CDR3 has 13 amino acids. The CDR3 spells CASSLRGSYEQYF. The CDR3 DNA sequence: TGTGCCAGCAGCCTGCGGGGGTCCTACGAGCAGTACTTC.

This clone has more than one count but fewer than ten. The chain links TRBV7-9 to TRBJ1-6; D remains ambiguous. Germline CDR1 SEHNR, CDR2 FQNEAQ (reference sequence). Trimming left V 10 bases short and J 10 bases short, with 11 bases between. CDR3 length: 11 amino acids. CDR3 nucleotide sequence: TGTGCCATCGCCGTAGGGTCACCCCTCCACTTT. Protein: CAIAVGSPLHF.

The chain is built from TRBV4-3 and TRBJ2-7; tentative D call: TRBD1 (5 bases). The germline V gene encodes CDR1 LGHNA and CDR2 YSLEER. This CDR3 has 15 residues. The ends were cut back, 0 bases at V and 3 bases at J, with 12 bases in the middle. This CDR3 reads CASSQERGAGYEQYF. The CDR3, as DNA: TGCGCCAGCAGCCAAGAAAGGGGCGCAGGCTACGAGCAGTACTTC.

The chain employs TRBV7-3 and TRBJ2-5; 14 bases align to TRBD2. The CDR3 length is 17 residues. CDR1 and CDR2 from the germline V gene are SGHTA and FQGTGA. V lost 5 bases, J lost 5 bases, and 10 bases stayed unmatched. The CDR3 coding sequence is TGTGCCAGCAGCGGAAGGGGACTAGCGGGAGTCCGGGAGACCCAGTACTTC. Protein product: CASSGRGLAGVRETQYF.

This clone was detected only a few times. The chain's CDR3 is CASSYLARGQGNTIYF. The DNA of the CDR3 is TGTGCCAGCAGTTACCTCGCCAGGGGGCAAGGAAACACCATATATTTT. The chain is built from TRBV6-6 and TRBJ1-3, with TRBD1 matching over 8 bases. The CDR3 contains 16 residues. The V gene's germline CDR1 is MNHNY and CDR2 SVGAGI (reference sequence). The J segment lost 4 bases and the V segment lost 2 bases, leaving 7 bases of the junction unmatched.

This clone was counted only a few times. This chain uses TRBV27 with TRBJ2-7; D gene uncertain. The V gene's germline CDR1 is MNHEY and CDR2 SMNVEV (reference sequence). This CDR3 has 11 residues. V lost 4 bases to trimming and J lost 3 bases, with 4 bases between them. Here the CDR3 DNA reads TGTGCCAGCAGTTCTCACTACGAGCAGTACTTC. This encodes CASSSHYEQYF.

The chain is built from TRBV28 and TRBJ1-2; no definite D call. V was shortened by 2 bases and J by 8 bases, with 9 bases between the two germline ends. The CDR3 extends over 12 amino acids. CDR1 is MDHEN, CDR2 SYDVKM, per germline. CDR3 residues: CASSLPLRGYTF. The CDR3 DNA reads as TGTGCCAGCAGTTTACCACTTAGGGGCTACACCTTC.

The genes are TRBV7-9 and TRBJ2-1; D is ambiguous. V was clipped by 1 base and J by 2 bases, with 6 bases between them. CDR1 is SEHNR, CDR2 FQNEAQ, per germline (reference sequence). The length of the CDR3 is 14 residues. CDR3 in DNA: TGTGCCAGCAGCTTAGAAGGGACCTACAATGAGCAGTTCTTC. Translated, it gives CASSLEGTYNEQFF.

The chain is built from TRBV5-1 and TRBJ2-7; a possible D gene is TRBD2 (5 bases). The V gene's germline CDR1 is SGHRS and CDR2 YFSETQ. The CDR3 consists of 14 residues. Trimming cost V 0 bases and J 5 bases, with 12 bases left between them. The CDR3 DNA sequence: TGCGCCAGCAGCTTGGCCGAGACTAAACACGAGCAGTACTTC. It codes for CASSLAETKHEQYF.

CDR3 region: CAWSRGDVGGYTF. In DNA form, the CDR3 reads TGTGCCTGGAGTCGTGGGGACGTTGGGGGCTACACCTTC. The V call is TRBV30, the J call TRBJ1-2; perhaps TRBD1 as D (5 bases). The ends were cut back, 2 bases at V and 8 bases at J, with 15 bases in the middle. This CDR3 spans 13 amino acids. Germline V gene sequence: CDR1 GTSNPN, CDR2 SVGIG (reference sequence).

This chain links TRBV7-2 with TRBJ2-1; D may correspond to TRBD1 or TRBD2 (5 bases each). The CDR3 is 14 amino acids. Germline CDR1 SGHTA, CDR2 FQGNSA. V was clipped by 5 bases and J by 7 bases, with 15 bases between them. CDR3: CASSPNGGMNEQFF. The CDR3 DNA follows: TGTGCCAGCAGCCCTAATGGGGGTATGAATGAGCAGTTCTTC.

The genes are TRBV2 and TRBJ1-5, with 7 bases identical to TRBD1. V lost 6 bases to trimming and J lost 2 bases; unmatched junction nucleotides: 4. Germline values: CDR1 SNHLY, CDR2 FYNNEI. CDR3 length: 14 residues. The DNA for the CDR3 is TGTGCCAGCAGGATTACAGGGGGCAATCAGCCCCAGCATTTT. Translating it yields CASRITGGNQPQHF.